This T cell receptor beta chain was identified in a study of Graves' ophthalmopathy and Graves' hyperthyroidism. Regarding the study as a whole: From stable hyperthyroidism, ophthalmopathy was separated by a 13-signature model with 87.88% sensitivity and less than 83% specificity. Ophthalmopathy progression was predicted with 55% to 71% sensitivity and 72% to 75% specificity. The majority of expanded thyroid clonotypes above 0.001 frequency also occurred in blood.

None of the included patients had other autoimmune diseases, uncontrolled infections, pregnancy or lactation, as these led to exclusion. There are a few counts of this clonotype. Its antigen is not identified. Germline V CDR1 and CDR2: MDHEN, SYDVKM. The V gene end was trimmed by 5 bases and the J gene end by 4 bases; junction bases not matched to a gene: 6. The CDR3 is 14 amino acids. Scientists amplified the TCR beta CDR3 regions from RNA transcripts. Investigators did first-round RT-PCR with HTBI primers, then second-round multiplex PCR. TCRdb passed the multiplex PCR reads through MiXCR, listing each CDR3 protein once. In the table there are about 550,000 distinct CDR3 sequences, about 35% of which are singletons.

Sequenced: peripheral blood or thyroid tissue (not recorded which). The source of this sequence is an adult man with Graves' hyperthyroidism. This chain connects TRBV28 to TRBJ1-1, with 8 bases fitting TRBD1. CDR3 sequence: CASSGRTGRTEAFF. CDR3 in DNA: TGTGCCAGCAGTGGCCGGACAGGGCGCACTGAAGCTTTCTTT. Full variable domain (rest looked up from reference TRBV28 and TRBJ1-1): DVKVTQSSRYLVKRTGEKVFLECVQDMDHENMFWYRQDPGLGLRLIYFSYDVKMKEKGDIPEGYSVSREKKERFSLILESASTNQTSMYLCASSGRTGRTEAFFGQGTRLTVV.